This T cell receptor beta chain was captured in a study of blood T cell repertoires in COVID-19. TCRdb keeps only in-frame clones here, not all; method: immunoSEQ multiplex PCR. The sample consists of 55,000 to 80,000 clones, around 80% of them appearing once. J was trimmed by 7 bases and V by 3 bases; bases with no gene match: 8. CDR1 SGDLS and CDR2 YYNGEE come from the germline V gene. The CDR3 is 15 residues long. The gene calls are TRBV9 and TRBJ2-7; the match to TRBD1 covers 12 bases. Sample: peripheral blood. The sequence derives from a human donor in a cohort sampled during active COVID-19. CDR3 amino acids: CASSAGQGAVREQYF. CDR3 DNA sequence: TGTGCCAGCAGCGCGGGACAGGGGGCAGTGAGGGAGCAGTACTTC.